The present TCR beta chain was sequenced within a study of control samples from healthy donors and cancer patients. This CDR3 region has 14 residues. Germline values: CDR1 SGHTA, CDR2 FQGTGA. V lost 5 bases to trimming and J lost 2 bases, with 12 bases between them. Repertoires were generated with immunoSEQ multiplex PCR, while TCRdb's copy carries only in-frame clones and drops some. The profile shows 40,000 to 50,000 clones, about three quarters of them singletons. The rearrangement links TRBV7-3 to TRBJ2-5, with D unresolved. This TCR derives from a male donor with melanoma. The sample comprised formalin-fixed, paraffin-embedded tissue. CDR3 bases: TGTGCCAGCAGCCCGGGTAGCCCTCAAGAGACCCAGTACTTC. Translating gives CASSPGSPQETQYF. Full variable domain (rest looked up from reference TRBV7-3 and TRBJ2-5): GAGVSQTPSNKVTEKGKYVELRCDPISGHTALYWYRQSLGQGPEFLIYFQGTGAADDSGLPNDRFFAVRPEGSVSTLKIQRTERGDSAVYLCASSPGSPQETQYFGPGTRLLVL.